Listed below are T cell receptor beta chains from one sample, sequenced in a study of blood T cell repertoires in COVID-19. Repertoires were generated with immunoSEQ multiplex PCR, while TCRdb's copy carries only in-frame clones and drops some. The sample includes some 76,000 clones, about 80% of them seen just once. The sample consisted of peripheral blood. The origin of the receptors is a man aged 45 to 65 with acute or convalescent COVID-19. Both conserved end residues are part of each CDR3. A D gene is named only where the DNA matches it firmly. Clone size is given for some rows only: seen once, a few or many times, or a class if the clone is expanded.

V gene	D gene	J gene	clone size	CDR3 protein	CDR3 DNA
TRBV5-5	.	TRBJ1-6	.	CASSWSQGEDWTSPLHF	TGTGCCAGCAGCTGGAGTCAAGGGGAGGACTGGACTTCACCCCTCCACTTT
TRBV27	.	TRBJ1-5	once	CASSLLQIDSNQPQHF	TGTGCCAGCAGTTTACTGCAAATAGATAGCAATCAGCCCCAGCATTTT
TRBV5-5	TRBD1	TRBJ2-7	.	CASSLVRTGSYEQYF	TGTGCCAGCAGCTTGGTCCGGACAGGTTCCTACGAGCAGTACTTC
TRBV6-5	TRBD1	TRBJ1-2	.	CASSGTEVYGYTF	TGTGCCAGCTCCGGGACAGAAGTATATGGCTACACCTTC
TRBV7-8	.	TRBJ2-7	.	CASSYYDSYEQYF	TGTGCCAGCAGCTACTATGACTCCTACGAGCAGTACTTC
TRBV15	.	TRBJ1-1	.	CATSRDRNTEAFF	TGTGCCACCAGCAGAGATAGGAACACTGAAGCTTTCTTT
TRBV7-2	.	TRBJ1-1	.	CASSLTRISTEAFF	TGTGCCAGCAGCTTAACCAGGATCAGCACTGAAGCTTTCTTT
TRBV24-1	TRBD2	TRBJ2-2	.	CATSAGLGGTGELFF	TGTGCCACCAGTGCCGGACTAGGTGGCACCGGGGAGCTGTTTTTT
TRBV7-8	.	TRBJ1-1	.	CASSRTPTANTEAFF	TGTGCCAGCAGCCGAACCCCGACAGCAAACACTGAAGCTTTCTTT
TRBV4-3	TRBD2	TRBJ2-6	.	CASSQVGGPGANVLTF	TGCGCCAGCAGCCAAGTGGGAGGGCCTGGGGCCAACGTCCTGACTTTC
TRBV9	TRBD1	TRBJ1-3	.	CASSVEDRGTNTIYF	TGTGCCAGCAGCGTAGAAGACAGGGGGACAAACACCATATATTTT
TRBV27	.	TRBJ2-7	.	CASSLMGMGAYEQYF	TGTGCCAGCAGTTTAATGGGGATGGGGGCTTACGAGCAGTACTTC
TRBV19	.	TRBJ2-5	.	CASSGSGGTVSYQETQYF	TGTGCCAGTAGTGGGAGTGGGGGGACAGTGTCCTACCAAGAGACCCAGTACTTC
TRBV29-1	TRBD1	TRBJ2-7	once	CSVRGQAREQYF	TGCAGCGTCCGAGGACAGGCCCGGGAGCAGTACTTC
TRBV10-2	TRBD2	TRBJ2-2	few	CASTPSGGYTGELFF	TGCGCCAGCACCCCTAGCGGGGGCTACACCGGGGAGCTGTTTTTT
TRBV5-1	TRBD2	TRBJ2-7	.	CASSLGAGSYEQYF	TGCGCCAGCAGCTTGGGAGCGGGATCCTACGAGCAGTACTTC
TRBV14	TRBD1	TRBJ2-7	.	CASSNPGQGAYEQYF	TGTGCCAGCAGCAATCCGGGACAGGGGGCCTACGAGCAGTACTTC
TRBV5-1	.	TRBJ1-2	once	CASTPTWGGRDGYTF	TGCGCCAGCACCCCCACCTGGGGGGGCAGAGATGGCTACACCTTC
TRBV2	.	TRBJ1-1	.	CASSEIGGEAFF	TGTGCCAGCAGTGAAATAGGGGGTGAAGCTTTCTTT
TRBV18	.	TRBJ1-1	once	CATSGQKNTEAFF	TGTGCCACCTCTGGACAGAAGAACACTGAAGCTTTCTTT
TRBV3-1/TRBV3-2	.	TRBJ1-6	few	CASSSEGGGAYNSPLHF	TGTGCCAGCAGCTCCGAGGGCGGGGGCGCATATAATTCACCCCTCCACTTT
TRBV15	.	TRBJ2-1	.	CATSRRSGSYNEQFF	TGTGCCACCAGCAGAAGGAGCGGTTCCTACAATGAGCAGTTCTTC
TRBV19	TRBD1	TRBJ2-7	.	CASSTGTGLIGEQYF	TGTGCCAGTAGTACCGGGACAGGGTTAATAGGCGAGCAGTACTTC
TRBV3-1/TRBV3-2	.	TRBJ2-1	.	CASSQGGIGGGTYNEQFF	TGTGCCAGCAGCCAAGGAGGAATAGGAGGGGGCACCTACAATGAGCAGTTCTTC
TRBV30	.	TRBJ1-1	.	CAWSAAGLNTEAFF	TGTGCCTGGAGTGCAGCGGGGTTGAACACTGAAGCTTTCTTT
TRBV5-6	TRBD1	TRBJ2-2	.	CASSWGTGRAGELFF	TGTGCCAGCAGCTGGGGGACAGGCAGGGCCGGGGAGCTGTTTTTT
TRBV7-9	.	TRBJ2-7	few	CASSPRAASYEQYF	TGTGCCAGCAGCCCGCGGGCGGCCTCCTACGAGCAGTACTTC
TRBV2	.	TRBJ1-1	.	CASSDDRGWNAEAFF	TGTGCCAGCAGTGATGACCGGGGTTGGAATGCTGAAGCTTTCTTT
TRBV24-1	.	TRBJ1-1	.	CAPSDSKNTEAFF	TGTGCCCCCTCCGACTCCAAGAACACTGAAGCTTTCTTT
TRBV5-6	.	TRBJ2-7	.	CASSSLSRVGEQYF	TGTGCCAGCAGCTCCCTTTCGCGGGTAGGCGAGCAGTACTTC
TRBV7-2	TRBD1	TRBJ1-6	.	CASSFRTGHNSPLHF	TGTGCCAGCAGCTTTAGGACAGGGCACAATTCACCCCTCCACTTT
TRBV18	.	TRBJ1-2	.	CASSPSPGDNGYTF	TGTGCCAGCTCACCCTCGCCAGGGGATAATGGCTACACCTTC
TRBV10-3	.	TRBJ1-6	.	CAIRQLAGSYNSPLHF	TGTGCCATCCGACAACTCGCGGGTTCCTATAATTCACCCCTCCACTTT
TRBV3-1/TRBV3-2	TRBD1	TRBJ1-6	once	CASSPYGTGYSPLHF	TGTGCCAGCAGCCCGTACGGGACAGGGTACTCACCCCTCCACTTT
TRBV11-2	TRBD1	TRBJ1-6	.	CASSLFQGAATLHF	TGTGCCAGCAGCTTATTTCAGGGGGCGGCCACCCTCCACTTT